This paragraph covers one T cell receptor (beta chain) sequence. As yet, its antigen is unknown. This sample is part of a study of T cells expressing NK-cell markers. Study as a whole: CD3+CD56+NKG2C+, CD3+CD56+NKG2C- and CD3+CD56-NKG2C+ T cells, once sorted, supplied the TCR beta repertoires. The study sequenced eight donors, seven HCMV-seropositive and one seronegative. Study-wide results and caveats: The CD3+CD56-NKG2C+ fraction of a handful of donors was also led by these clonotypes. Dominant NKG2C+ clonotypes made up 1.0-7.0% of CD8+ T cells in a handful of donors.

From its re-call of the 5' RACE reads, TCRdb lists each CDR3 protein once, without DNA. The clone table shows around 260,000 distinct CDR3 sequences, with the ten largest holding 3.5% to 5%. The CDR3 length is 15 residues. The germline V gene encodes CDR1 DFQATT and CDR2 SNEGSKA (reference sequence). The sample comprised blood T cells: a sorted CD56 or NKG2C T cell subset, CD4+ or CD8+ T cells, or bulk PBMC T cells (not recorded which). The J gene is TRBJ2-5, the V gene TRBV20-1; the TCRdb call, TRBD1, lacks DNA for checking. The TCR was taken from a woman aged 18 to 69 in good health. This CDR3 reads CSARVPRTGTETQYF.